Shown below are 20 T cell receptor beta chains from a single sample sequenced in a study of blood T cell repertoires in COVID-19. The assay was immunoSEQ multiplex PCR, and TCRdb's table has in-frame clones only and misses some. The table records 95,000 to 150,000 clones, around four fifths of them present only once. Sequences were obtained from peripheral blood. The receptors originated from a human donor in a cohort sampled during active COVID-19.

The rearrangement joins TRBV6-6 to TRBJ1-3; D unresolved. CDR1 is MNHNY, CDR2 SVGAGI, per germline (reference sequence). The CDR3 sequence is 12 residues long. V lost 10 bases, J lost 4 bases, and 11 bases lay in between. CDR3 sequence reads: CATRYSGNTIYF. The DNA of the CDR3 is TGTGCCACCAGATACAGCGGAAACACCATATATTTT.

The chain links TRBV3-1 (or the pseudogene TRBV3-2) to TRBJ1-5; 8 bases match TRBD1. Trimming cost V 5 bases and J 7 bases; bases outside gene matches: 7. The CDR3 runs 14 residues. The germline gives CDR1 LGHDT, CDR2 YNNKEL (reference sequence). CDR3 sequence: CASSSQGVEQPQHF. CDR3 bases: TGTGCCAGCAGCTCACAGGGGGTGGAACAGCCCCAGCATTTT.

Regarding this clone: The same CDR3 also results from other DNA sequences found in this sample. V and J are TRBV11-2 and TRBJ2-7, with 7 positions matching TRBD1. The V gene end was trimmed by 1 base and the J gene end by 2 bases; junction bases not matched to a gene: 2. Germline V CDR1 and CDR2: SGHAT, FQNNGV. CDR3 length: 14 amino acids. CDR3 in DNA: TGTGCCAGCAGCTTAGGACAGGGTCCCTACGAGCAGTACTTC. Amino acids: CASSLGQGPYEQYF.

This clone was seen more than once but under ten times. The chain employs TRBV19 and TRBJ2-1, with 7 nucleotides matching TRBD1. This CDR3 comprises 15 residues. The V gene end was trimmed by 7 bases and the J gene end by 5 bases; junction bases not matched to a gene: 11. The germline gives CDR1 LNHDA, CDR2 SQIVND (reference sequence). In nucleotides, the CDR3 is TGTGCCAGTAACAACAGGGGAGACGGACACAATGAGCAGTTCTTC. Translation gives CASNNRGDGHNEQFF. The whole variable domain, filled in from reference TRBV19 and TRBJ2-1, reads DGGITQSPKYLFRKEGQNVTLSCEQNLNHDAMYWYRQDPGQGLRLIYYSQIVNDFQKGDIAEGYSVSREKKESFPLTVTSAQKNPTAFYLCASNNRGDGHNEQFFGPGTRLTVL.

This sequence joins TRBV28 and TRBJ2-2; 7 bases fit TRBD1. The CDR3 covers 18 residues. V shed 7 bases, J shed 0 bases, and the junction held 14 bases outside the gene matches. The germline V gene has CDR1 MDHEN and CDR2 SYDVKM. CDR3 nucleotide sequence: TGTGCCAGCAATTACTGGTGGGACAGCCTTACGAACACCGGGGAGCTGTTTTTT. Translating it yields CASNYWWDSLTNTGELFF.

This clone was counted between two and nine times. V and J are TRBV4-1 and TRBJ2-2; the match to TRBD2 covers 7 bases. V gave up 1 base and J gave up 1 base; unmatched junction bases: 0. CDR1 and CDR2 (germline): MGHRA, YSYEKL. This CDR3 is built from 15 residues. The CDR3 sequence is CASSQAGGNTGELFF. CDR3 sequence (DNA): TGCGCCAGCAGCCAAGCGGGGGGGAACACCGGGGAGCTGTTTTTT.

This sequence joins TRBV5-4 and TRBJ2-5; 12 bases line up with TRBD1. After removal of 4 bases from V and 6 bases from J, the junction contained 7 bases not matched to a gene. The germline V gene has CDR1 SGHNT and CDR2 YYREEE (reference sequence). The CDR3 spans 15 residues. CDR3 in DNA: TGTGCCAGCAGCAAACCGGGACAGGGGGCGAAGACCCAGTACTTC. Its translation: CASSKPGQGAKTQYF.

The V gene is TRBV7-6, the J gene TRBJ1-5, with D maybe TRBD1 (5 bases). The CDR3 has 16 residues. The germline CDR1 and CDR2 sequences are SGHVS and FNYEAQ. V dropped 3 bases and J dropped 5 bases, with 17 bases sitting between them. The CDR3 sequence is CASSFGGAGRYQPQHF. Written as DNA, the CDR3 is TGTGCCAGCAGCTTTGGTGGGGCAGGGCGATATCAGCCCCAGCATTTT. Full variable domain (rest looked up from reference TRBV7-6 and TRBJ1-5): GAGVSQSPRYKVTKRGQDVALRCDPISGHVSLYWYRQALGQGPEFLTYFNYEAQQDKSGLPNDRFSAERPEGSISTLTIQRTEQRDSAMYRCASSFGGAGRYQPQHFGDGTRLSIL.

The V and J genes are TRBV2 and TRBJ2-1; 8 bases fit TRBD2. V trimming: 6 bases; J trimming: 6 bases; junction bases outside the gene matches: 7. The germline V gene encodes CDR1 SNHLY and CDR2 FYNNEI. The CDR3 contains 14 residues. CDR3 in DNA: TGTGCCAGCAGGCTGGCGGGGGGCGGCAATGAGCAGTTCTTC. Amino acid sequence: CASRLAGGGNEQFF.

Note on this clone: Other nucleotide sequences from this sample produce the same CDR3. The CDR3 DNA reads as TGCGCCAGCAGCTTGGGCGGGGGAAATGAAAAACTGTTTTTT. Translated: CASSLGGGNEKLFF. This chain joins TRBV5-1 and TRBJ1-4, with D possibly being TRBD1 (5 bases). There are 14 residues in the CDR3. Trimming removed 0 bases from V and 5 bases from J, with 8 bases in between. Germline CDR1 reads SGHRS; CDR2 reads YFSETQ.

This rearrangement joins TRBV7-8 to TRBJ2-2; 11 bases match TRBD2. V lost 5 bases and J lost 4; bases outside the gene matches: 6. The CDR3 totals 16 residues. Germline V gene lookup returns CDR1 SGHVS and CDR2 FQNEAQ. CDR3 loop: CASSISGGAGTGELFF. CDR3 DNA sequence: TGTGCCAGCAGCATTAGCGGGGGGGCGGGCACCGGGGAGCTGTTTTTT.

This clone came up once. The rearrangement joins TRBV14 to TRBJ2-7, with D uncertain. The germline V and J ends were trimmed by 1 base and 7 bases, with 11 bases remaining between them. In germline, CDR1 is SGHDN, CDR2 FVKESK. The CDR3 totals 13 residues. CDR3 sequence reads: CASSQVLRGEQYF. The CDR3 DNA is TGTGCCAGCAGCCAAGTTCTTCGAGGAGAGCAGTACTTC.

V usage is TRBV19 and J usage is TRBJ2-2; 8 bases are a match to TRBD2. CDR1 and CDR2 from the germline V gene are LNHDA and SQIVND (reference sequence). The J segment lost 0 bases and the V segment lost 7 bases, leaving 16 bases of the junction unmatched. The CDR3 spans 19 residues. CDR3 in amino acids: CASTFMRVSGIANTGELFF. DNA for the CDR3: TGTGCCAGTACCTTTATGCGGGTTAGCGGGATCGCGAACACCGGGGAGCTGTTTTTT. The variable domain in full, with the rest retrieved from reference TRBV19 and TRBJ2-2, is DGGITQSPKYLFRKEGQNVTLSCEQNLNHDAMYWYRQDPGQGLRLIYYSQIVNDFQKGDIAEGYSVSREKKESFPLTVTSAQKNPTAFYLCASTFMRVSGIANTGELFFGEGSRLTVL.

The genes are TRBV29-1 and TRBJ1-5; TRBD1 aligns across 10 bases. Trimming removed 4 bases from V and 1 base from J; junction bases left unmatched: 16. The germline V gene encodes CDR1 SQVTM and CDR2 ANQGSEA. This CDR3 has 19 residues. CDR3 coding DNA: TGCAGCGTTGCCGGGACAGGGGCCCTAAAGGTCGAGAGCAATCAGCCCCAGCATTTT. This sequence encodes CSVAGTGALKVESNQPQHF.

This chain uses TRBV14 with TRBJ1-6; a possible D gene is TRBD1 (6 bases). The CDR3 is 11 amino acids. The germline CDR1 and CDR2 sequences are SGHDN and FVKESK. V dropped 4 bases and J dropped 12 bases, with 7 bases sitting between them. The CDR3 protein is CASSRGGPLHF. For the CDR3, the DNA is TGTGCCAGCAGCCGAGGGGGACCCCTCCACTTT.

This rearrangement joins TRBV11-2 to TRBJ2-5, with TRBD2 matching over 7 bases. This CDR3 spans 18 amino acids. The germline gives CDR1 SGHAT, CDR2 FQNNGV. After removal of 4 bases from V and 2 bases from J, the junction contained 16 bases not matched to a gene. CDR3 residues: CASSSLLRAGSLQETQYF. The DNA of the CDR3 is TGTGCCAGCAGCTCCCTACTCAGAGCGGGGAGCCTTCAAGAGACCCAGTACTTC. The entire variable domain, with the rest obtained from reference TRBV11-2 and TRBJ2-5, is as follows: EAGVAQSPRYKIIEKRQSVAFWCNPISGHATLYWYQQILGQGPKLLIQFQNNGVVDDSQLPKDRFSAERLKGVDSTLKIQPAKLEDSAVYLCASSSLLRAGSLQETQYFGPGTRLLVL.

V is TRBV19 and J is TRBJ2-5, with 12 bases lining up with TRBD1. Germline loops: CDR1 LNHDA, CDR2 SQIVND (reference sequence). With 0 bases clipped from V and 1 base from J, the junction kept 3 bases outside the gene matches. There are 17 residues in the CDR3. The CDR3 nucleotides are TGTGCCAGTAGTATAGAGGGGACAGGGGGCCCCCAAGAGACCCAGTACTTC. As protein: CASSIEGTGGPQETQYF.

The rearrangement uses TRBV11-2 and TRBJ2-3; 8 bases line up with TRBD2. The germline V gene has CDR1 SGHAT and CDR2 FQNNGV. This CDR3 comprises 16 residues. With 1 base clipped from V and 3 bases from J, the junction kept 6 bases outside the gene matches. CDR3 sequence: CASSLGLATKTDTQYF. Here the CDR3 DNA reads TGTGCCAGCAGCTTAGGACTAGCGACTAAAACAGATACGCAGTATTTT.

V and J are TRBV3-1 (or the pseudogene TRBV3-2) and TRBJ1-1; unclear D gene. The CDR3 extends over 14 amino acids. From germline, CDR1 is LGHDT and CDR2 YNNKEL (reference sequence). Trimming pared 0 bases from V and 0 bases from J, leaving 5 bases between. CDR3 DNA: TGTGCCAGCAGCCAAGATACTATGAACACTGAAGCTTTCTTT. As protein: CASSQDTMNTEAFF.

The chain joins TRBV29-1 to TRBJ1-1; 7 bases line up with TRBD1. The V gene end was trimmed by 6 bases and the J gene end by 1 base; junction bases not matched to a gene: 5. In germline, CDR1 is SQVTM, CDR2 ANQGSEA. The CDR3 consists of 13 residues. The CDR3 protein is CSVYRGRNTEAFF. CDR3 coding DNA: TGCAGCGTGTACAGGGGACGGAACACTGAAGCTTTCTTT.